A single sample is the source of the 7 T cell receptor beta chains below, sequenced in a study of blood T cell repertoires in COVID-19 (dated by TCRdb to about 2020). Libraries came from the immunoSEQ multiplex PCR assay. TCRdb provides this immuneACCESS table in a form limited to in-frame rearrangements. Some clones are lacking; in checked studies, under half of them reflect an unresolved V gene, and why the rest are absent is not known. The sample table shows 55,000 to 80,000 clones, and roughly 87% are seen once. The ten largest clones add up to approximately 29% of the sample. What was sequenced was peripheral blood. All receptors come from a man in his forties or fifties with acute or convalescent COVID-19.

The DNA of the CDR3 is TGTGCCAGCAGCGGCCCGGGACAGGGGTTCTACGAGCAGTACTTC. Protein: CASSGPGQGFYEQYF. V gene TRBV5-4 combines with J gene TRBJ2-7; 10 nucleotides align to TRBD1. With 4 bases clipped from V and 3 bases from J, the junction kept 7 bases outside the gene matches. Germline CDR1 and CDR2: SGHNT and YYREEE (reference sequence). The CDR3 loop spans 15 amino acids.

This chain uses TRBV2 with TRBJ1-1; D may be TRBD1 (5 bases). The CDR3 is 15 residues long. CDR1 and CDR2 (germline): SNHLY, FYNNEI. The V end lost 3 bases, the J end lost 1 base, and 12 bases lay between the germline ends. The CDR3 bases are TGTGCCAGCAGTGAGCAGGGCCATGGGAACACTGAAGCTTTCTTT. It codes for CASSEQGHGNTEAFF.

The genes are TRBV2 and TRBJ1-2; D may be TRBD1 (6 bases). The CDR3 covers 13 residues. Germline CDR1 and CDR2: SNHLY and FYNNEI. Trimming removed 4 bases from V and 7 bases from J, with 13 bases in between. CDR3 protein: CASSANRESGYTF. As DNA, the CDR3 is TGTGCCAGCAGTGCCAACAGGGAGAGTGGCTACACCTTC.

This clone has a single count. The CDR3 DNA reads TGTGCCAGCTCACCACAAAAACGTGAGGCTGAAGCTTTCTTT. This gives the protein CASSPQKREAEAFF. The rearrangement joins TRBV18 to TRBJ1-1, with D uncertain. V lost 1 base and J 6 bases, leaving 12 bases between the germline ends. The CDR3 runs to 14 residues. Germline CDR1 is KGHSH and CDR2 is LQKENI.

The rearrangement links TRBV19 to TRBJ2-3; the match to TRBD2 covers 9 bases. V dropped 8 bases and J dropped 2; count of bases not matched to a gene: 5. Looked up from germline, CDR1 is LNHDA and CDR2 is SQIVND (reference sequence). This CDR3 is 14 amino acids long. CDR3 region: CASRPSGDTDTQYF. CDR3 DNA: TGTGCCAGTCGGCCTAGCGGGGACACAGATACGCAGTATTTT.

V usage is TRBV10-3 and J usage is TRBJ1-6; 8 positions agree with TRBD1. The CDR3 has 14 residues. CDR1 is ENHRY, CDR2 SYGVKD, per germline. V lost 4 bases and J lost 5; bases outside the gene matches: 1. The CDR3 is CAISGDRNNSPLHF. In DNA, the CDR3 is TGTGCCATCAGTGGGGACAGGAATAATTCACCCCTCCACTTT.

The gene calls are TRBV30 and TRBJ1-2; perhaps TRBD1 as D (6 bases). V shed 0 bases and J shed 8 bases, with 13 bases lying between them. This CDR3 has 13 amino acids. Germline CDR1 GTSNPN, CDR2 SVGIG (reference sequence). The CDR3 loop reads CAWSVTRGGGYTF. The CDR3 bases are TGTGCCTGGAGTGTAACCAGGGGCGGAGGCTACACCTTC.